These 11 T cell receptor beta chains originate from one sample sequenced in a study of early T cells in non-severe SARS-CoV-2 infection (dated by TCRdb to the early 2020s). Library preparation used 5' RACE. The data were produced on a NextSeq 500. TCRdb handled the public reads itself, with Q25 trimming in fastp and clone calling in MiXCR, and kept productive beta chains. Records with the same CDR3 protein are collapsed into one entry carrying the most frequent genes and DNA. The sample table records about 60,000 distinct CDR3 sequences; around 14% of these occur just once. The ten largest make up more than 3.5% of the sample. Sequenced input: whole blood. The receptor source for this set is an adult who was a healthcare worker with PCR-confirmed SARS-CoV-2 infection or an uninfected control (not recorded which).

This clonotype occurred many times. This chain joins TRBV19 and TRBJ1-2, with 7 bases aligning to TRBD1. Per germline, CDR1 LNHDA and CDR2 SQIVND (reference sequence). J was trimmed by 3 bases and V by 3 bases; bases with no gene match: 1. The CDR3 spans 13 residues. The CDR3 coding sequence is TGTGCCAGTAGTATGGGGACAGACTATGGCTACACCTTC. It specifies CASSMGTDYGYTF.

This clonotype showed up many times. The J gene is TRBJ1-6, the V gene TRBV20-1, with 8 positions matching TRBD1. Germline-derived CDR1 and CDR2 are DFQATT and SNEGSKA (reference sequence). Unmatched junction bases numbered 5, after V lost 3 bases and J lost 7 bases. The CDR3 spans 14 residues. CDR3: CSARAGTGNSPLHF. The CDR3 DNA reads TGCAGTGCTAGGGCCGGGACAGGAAATTCACCCCTCCACTTT.

This clonotype was detected many times. The CDR3 here is CSADSPGGHEQYF. The DNA of the CDR3 is TGCAGTGCTGACAGCCCGGGGGGGCACGAGCAGTACTTC. The chain recombines TRBV20-1 with TRBJ2-7; 8 positions match TRBD2. The J segment lost 5 bases and the V segment lost 5 bases, leaving 8 bases of the junction unmatched. The CDR3 spans 13 residues. Germline CDR1 reads DFQATT; CDR2 reads SNEGSKA (reference sequence).

This clonotype has only a few counts. The chain couples TRBV2 to TRBJ2-3; possibly TRBD2 for D (5 bases). The V gene's germline CDR1 is SNHLY and CDR2 FYNNEI. V was clipped by 4 bases and J by 6 bases, with 8 bases between them. This CDR3 comprises 12 residues. Here the CDR3 reads CASSVRRDTQYF. DNA of the CDR3: TGTGCCAGCAGTGTCAGGAGGGATACGCAGTATTTT.

The rearrangement uses TRBV29-1 and TRBJ2-5; TRBD1 matches at 8 bases. The CDR3 is 12 residues long. Looked up from germline, CDR1 is SQVTM and CDR2 is ANQGSEA. The J segment lost 4 bases and the V segment lost 6 bases, leaving 4 bases of the junction unmatched. CDR3 in DNA: TGCAGCGTGACAGGGGTTGGAGAGACCCAGTACTTC. It is translated as CSVTGVGETQYF.

This clonotype was counted between two and nine times. The chain employs TRBV12-3 or TRBV12-4 and TRBJ2-7, with TRBD1 identical over 9 bases. The V segment lost 4 bases and the J segment 3 bases; nucleotides outside the gene matches: 4. The CDR3 covers 14 residues. Written as DNA, the CDR3 is TGTGCCAGCAGTTCCGGGACAGGGCTCTACGAGCAGTACTTC. Its protein is CASSSGTGLYEQYF.

This clonotype was seen repeatedly, ten times or more. V and J are TRBV6-5 and TRBJ1-6; D not resolved. The CDR3 has 14 amino acids. The V gene lost 2 bases and the J gene lost 7 bases, with 9 bases spanning the gap. Germline CDR1 MNHEY, CDR2 SVGAGI. In DNA form, the CDR3 reads TGTGCCAGCAGTTACCCCCGACCAAATTCACCCCTCCACTTT. Its translation is CASSYPRPNSPLHF.

This clonotype was seen only a few times. The chain links TRBV19 to TRBJ2-3, with 9 bases that match TRBD1. Germline trimming cut 6 bases from V and 1 base from J; bases unmatched to any gene: 8. The CDR3 contains 16 residues. The V gene's germline CDR1 is LNHDA and CDR2 SQIVND (reference sequence). As DNA, the CDR3 is TGTGCCAGTAGCAACCGACAGGGGGAAGGCACAGATACGCAGTATTTT. Translated: CASSNRQGEGTDTQYF.

The V gene is TRBV10-2, the J gene TRBJ2-3, with a weak D call TRBD2 (7 bases). V lost 3 bases and J 4 bases, leaving 17 bases between the germline ends. The CDR3 consists of 16 residues. Per the germline V gene, CDR1 is WSHSY and CDR2 is SAAADI. CDR3 bases: TGCGCCAGCAGTGAAAGGGGGGCGGGGGTCGCAGATACGCAGTATTTT. Its protein product is CASSERGAGVADTQYF.

This clonotype was recorded at least ten times. The chain carries TRBV7-2 and TRBJ1-3; a weak D match, TRBD1 (5 bases). Trimming pared 5 bases from V and 0 bases from J, leaving 11 bases between. Germline V gene data show CDR1 as SGHTA and CDR2 as FQGNSA. CDR3 size: 15 residues. CDR3 DNA sequence: TGTGCCAGCAGCCCCGGGACGGCCTCTGGAAACACCATATATTTT. Its protein is CASSPGTASGNTIYF.

The chain uses TRBV21-1 and TRBJ1-2; the table gives TRBD1 as D, unverified against the DNA. TRBV21-1 constitutes a pseudogene. The CDR3 spans 17 residues. The CDR3 coding sequence is TGTGCCAGCAGCAAAACGGTGGGAGACAGGGTTAACTATGGCTACACCTTC. Protein: CASSKTVGDRVNYGYTF.